These 30 T cell receptor beta chains were all obtained from the same sample, sequenced in a study of shared clonotypes between healthy human individuals. Only in-frame clones appear in the TCRdb table, and some are missing; sequencing was by immunoSEQ multiplex PCR. This sample has some 530,000 clones; almost 80% occur once, and the top ten carry about 11%. Sequencing used PBMCs. The receptors originated from a woman in her thirties or forties in good health. Some clones in this sample may be carry-over from other donors' samples.

The CDR3 here is CASSLVLSGNTIYF. The CDR3 coding sequence is TGTGCCAGCAGCTTAGTACTCTCTGGAAACACCATATATTTT. This chain links TRBV13 with TRBJ1-3; D ambiguous. The V gene's germline CDR1 is PRHDT and CDR2 FYEKMQ (reference sequence). The V end lost 1 base, the J end lost 0 bases, and 4 bases lay between the germline ends. The CDR3 extends over 14 amino acids.

V and J are TRBV28 and TRBJ2-5, with 8 bases lining up with TRBD1. The germline V gene encodes CDR1 MDHEN and CDR2 SYDVKM. J was trimmed by 11 bases and V by 6 bases; bases with no gene match: 11. The CDR3 has 13 residues. The CDR3 here is CASSRPDRVEQYF. CDR3 nucleotides: TGTGCCAGCAGCCGACCGGACAGGGTGGAGCAGTACTTC.

The chain combines TRBV7-6 with TRBJ2-3; TRBD2 agrees at 14 bases. V dropped 5 bases and J dropped 4; count of bases not matched to a gene: 5. The CDR3 runs to 16 residues. Per the germline V gene, CDR1 is SGHVS and CDR2 is FNYEAQ. CDR3 coding DNA: TGTGCCAGCAGCGCAGGGACTAGCGGGAGACCAGATACGCAGTATTTT. It encodes CASSAGTSGRPDTQYF.

This chain connects TRBV4-1 to TRBJ2-1; 7 positions agree with TRBD2. This CDR3 has 15 residues. The germline V gene encodes CDR1 MGHRA and CDR2 YSYEKL. The ends lost 2 bases at V and 8 bases at J; junction bases unmatched: 9. CDR3 in DNA: TGCGCCAGCAGCCAACGAGTGGCGGGAGAGTATGAGCAGTTCTTC. It yields the protein CASSQRVAGEYEQFF.

This rearrangement joins TRBV6-5 to TRBJ2-7; 8 bases are a match to TRBD2. V shed 4 bases and J 4 bases; nucleotides not matched to a gene: 6. The germline V gene has CDR1 MNHEY and CDR2 SVGAGI. The CDR3 consists of 14 residues. As DNA, the CDR3 is TGTGCCAGCAGTTCCCCCGGCGGGAGGTACGAGCAGTACTTC. Protein: CASSSPGGRYEQYF.

This chain connects TRBV5-6 to TRBJ2-1; 12 bases map to TRBD2. Germline CDR1 reads SGHDT; CDR2 reads YYEEEE. V was clipped by 0 bases and J by 1 base; unmatched bases: 5. The CDR3 runs 18 residues. The CDR3 region is CASSLATSGSWSYNEQFF. For the CDR3, the DNA is TGTGCCAGCAGCTTGGCGACTAGCGGGAGTTGGTCCTACAATGAGCAGTTCTTC.

The V and J genes are TRBV6-1 and TRBJ1-4, with TRBD1 matching 10 bases. Germline CDR1 MNHNS, CDR2 SASEGT. This CDR3 is 14 amino acids long. Unmatched junction bases numbered 6, after V lost 8 bases and J lost 6 bases. DNA for the CDR3: TGTGCCAGCTCGACAGGGGGCTTTGATGAAAAACTGTTTTTT. Protein product: CASSTGGFDEKLFF.

This clone was observed a few times. The V call is TRBV6-1, the J call TRBJ1-5, with D perhaps matching TRBD1 (6 bases). The germline V and J ends were trimmed by 8 bases and 1 base, with 15 bases remaining between them. Germline-derived CDR1 and CDR2 are MNHNS and SASEGT. CDR3 length: 15 amino acids. CDR3 region: CASGEGGTSNQPQHF. The CDR3 DNA follows: TGTGCCAGCGGGGAGGGGGGGACAAGCAATCAGCCCCAGCATTTT.

The rearrangement links TRBV29-1 to TRBJ2-7; 7 bases agree with TRBD1. Germline V gene lookup returns CDR1 SQVTM and CDR2 ANQGSEA. This CDR3 region has 13 residues. Trimming removed 6 bases from V and 6 bases from J; junction bases left unmatched: 11. In DNA form, the CDR3 reads TGCAGCGTCTGCCCGACAGGGATGTCCGAGCAGTACTTC. It is translated as CSVCPTGMSEQYF.

As to this clone: Other DNA sequences in the same sample also yield this CDR3. The V gene is TRBV5-1, the J gene TRBJ2-5, with D possibly TRBD2 on 6 matching bases. Trimming removed 0 bases at V and 5 bases at J, with 11 bases between. This CDR3 spans 14 amino acids. CDR1 is SGHRS, CDR2 YFSETQ, per germline. Here the CDR3 DNA reads TGCGCCAGCAGCTTGGCCACGGGGGTGGAGACCCAGTACTTC. Its translation: CASSLATGVETQYF.

V is TRBV19 and J is TRBJ2-7; tentatively, D is TRBD1 (6 bases). The ends were cut back, 7 bases at V and 4 bases at J, with 14 bases in the middle. Germline values: CDR1 LNHDA, CDR2 SQIVND (reference sequence). The CDR3 has 13 amino acids. The CDR3 coding sequence is TGTGCCAGTAATTACCGCAGGGGTTACGAGCAGTACTTC. Translation: CASNYRRGYEQYF.

This chain connects TRBV10-2 to TRBJ2-1, with D possibly being TRBD2 (5 bases). This CDR3 region has 15 residues. V gave up 0 bases and J gave up 3 bases, with 9 bases separating them. Germline V gene lookup returns CDR1 WSHSY and CDR2 SAAADI. CDR3 bases: TGCGCCAGCAGTGAGTCGGTCGGGGTCTACAATGAGCAGTTCTTC. Protein: CASSESVGVYNEQFF.

This clone was observed once. V is TRBV30 and J is TRBJ1-2, with 7 nucleotides matching TRBD1. V lost 2 bases and J lost 8; bases outside the gene matches: 11. The length of the CDR3 is 14 residues. Germline-derived CDR1 and CDR2 are GTSNPN and SVGIG (reference sequence). The CDR3 loop reads CAWSTSQGIWGYTF. DNA of the CDR3: TGTGCCTGGAGTACGTCACAGGGGATTTGGGGCTACACCTTC.

The genes are TRBV7-8 and TRBJ2-3; D gene unclear. Germline CDR1 is SGHVS and CDR2 is FQNEAQ. Trimming removed 7 bases at V and 6 bases at J, with 8 bases between. The CDR3 covers 11 residues. In DNA form, the CDR3 reads TGTGCCAGCAACCTGGGGGATACGCAGTATTTT. Amino acids: CASNLGDTQYF.

This clone was seen a handful of times. The V call is TRBV10-3, the J call TRBJ1-1; D might be TRBD1 (5 bases). CDR1 is ENHRY, CDR2 SYGVKD, per germline. The ends were cut back, 0 bases at V and 6 bases at J, with 11 bases in the middle. This CDR3 has 14 amino acids. This CDR3 is CAISESGGSAEAFF. The CDR3, as DNA: TGTGCCATCAGTGAGTCTGGGGGGAGCGCTGAAGCTTTCTTT.

The chain combines TRBV19 with TRBJ1-5, with a tentative D call TRBD1 (5 bases). V gave up 3 bases and J gave up 9 bases, with 12 bases separating them. Germline V CDR1 and CDR2: LNHDA, SQIVND (reference sequence). This CDR3 contains 13 residues. CDR3 sequence (DNA): TGTGCCAGTAGTATGGGGGAAGTACGGCCCCAGCATTTT. Protein: CASSMGEVRPQHF.

In regard to this clone: Since a far larger clone is one base different, this is likely a read error. The chain links TRBV6-1 to TRBJ2-3; D perhaps matches TRBD2 (6 bases). The CDR3 runs 13 residues. V dropped 11 bases and J dropped 4 bases, with 16 bases sitting between them. From germline, CDR1 is MNHNS and CDR2 SASEGT. The DNA for the CDR3 is TGTGCCGCCGGGGCTTCTAGCGCAGATACGCAGTATTTT. The encoded protein is CAAGASSADTQYF.

The chain combines TRBV7-2 with TRBJ2-1; 12 nucleotides match TRBD2. The germline V gene has CDR1 SGHTA and CDR2 FQGNSA. V trimming: 6 bases; J trimming: 8 bases; junction bases outside the gene matches: 5. The CDR3 runs to 14 residues. The CDR3 sequence is CASRRLAGVDEQFF. CDR3 DNA: TGTGCCAGCAGAAGACTAGCGGGAGTCGATGAGCAGTTCTTC.

The rearrangement links TRBV11-3 to TRBJ2-1; the D gene is possibly TRBD1 (5 bases). There are 16 residues in the CDR3. CDR1 and CDR2 from the germline V gene are SGHNT and YENEEA. The V and J ends lost 6 bases and 6 bases respectively, with 21 bases between them. The CDR3 loop is CASSPLGARASNEQFF. CDR3 DNA: TGTGCCAGCAGTCCCCTTGGTGCCAGGGCCTCCAATGAGCAGTTCTTC.

This clone showed up many times. The chain has TRBV28 and TRBJ1-5; D gene unclear. The CDR3 runs 12 residues. Trimming stripped 5 bases from V and 5 bases from J, with 7 bases between. Germline V gives CDR1 MDHEN, CDR2 SYDVKM. The chain's CDR3 is CASSDTHQPQHF. In DNA, the CDR3 is TGTGCCAGCAGTGATACTCATCAGCCCCAGCATTTT. Supplemented by reference TRBV28 and TRBJ1-5, the full variable domain reads DVKVTQSSRYLVKRTGEKVFLECVQDMDHENMFWYRQDPGLGLRLIYFSYDVKMKEKGDIPEGYSVSREKKERFSLILESASTNQTSMYLCASSDTHQPQHFGDGTRLSIL.

This rearrangement joins TRBV7-8 to TRBJ1-1; a possible D gene is TRBD1 (6 bases). V lost 0 bases and J lost 0, with 14 bases in between. The germline gives CDR1 SGHVS, CDR2 FQNEAQ. The CDR3 is made up of 17 amino acids. The CDR3 region is CASSLATGWNMNTEAFF. The CDR3 coding sequence is TGTGCCAGCAGCTTAGCGACAGGATGGAACATGAACACTGAAGCTTTCTTT.

This chain uses TRBV14 with TRBJ2-7; 10 bases are shared with TRBD1. The CDR3 is 17 residues long. V lost 4 bases, J lost 3 bases, and 12 bases stayed unmatched. Germline loops: CDR1 SGHDN, CDR2 FVKESK. CDR3 region: CASSPDPAGTGDYEQYF. CDR3 bases: TGTGCCAGCAGCCCAGACCCCGCCGGGACAGGGGACTACGAGCAGTACTTC.

This clone was picked up many times. This chain links TRBV15 with TRBJ2-7; TRBD1 matches at 8 bases. J was trimmed by 2 bases and V by 3 bases; bases with no gene match: 12. The V gene's germline CDR1 is LNHNV and CDR2 YYDKDF (reference sequence). The length of the CDR3 is 17 residues. CDR3 DNA sequence: TGTGCCACCAGCAGGCCCCCAAGACAGGGGATTCCCTACGAGCAGTACTTC. As protein: CATSRPPRQGIPYEQYF.

This rearrangement joins TRBV27 to TRBJ2-2; TRBD1 matches at 9 bases. The CDR3 has 14 amino acids. CDR1 is MNHEY and CDR2 is SMNVEV in the germline V gene (reference sequence). CDR3 nucleotide sequence: TGTGCTACGGAGGGACAGGGGAACACCGGGGAGCTGTTTTTT. Encoded protein: CATEGQGNTGELFF.

A note on this clone: A far larger clone is a single base away, which makes a read error likely. The J gene is TRBJ1-2, the V gene TRBV5-4, with D unresolved. Trimming removed 0 bases at V and 6 bases at J, with 9 bases between. Per germline, CDR1 SGHNT and CDR2 YYREEE (reference sequence). This CDR3 is built from 13 residues. CDR3 DNA: TGTGCCAGCAGCTTGGTAACCGGCCATGGCTACACCTTC. It codes for CASSLVTGHGYTF.

The table lists this clone with many counts. The rearrangement links TRBV6-4 to TRBJ2-1, with 9 bases matching TRBD2. The V and J ends lost 4 bases and 4 bases, in that order; junction bases with no gene match: 8. The CDR3 runs to 16 residues. Germline assignment: CDR1 MRHNA and CDR2 SNTAGT. The CDR3 spells CASSGKASGDYNEQFF. CDR3 sequence (DNA): TGTGCCAGCAGTGGCAAGGCTAGCGGGGATTACAATGAGCAGTTCTTC.

Only one count was recorded for this clone. In DNA, the CDR3 is TGCGCCAGCAGCTTGGGAGGGGGCAATGAAAAACTGTTTTTT. Protein: CASSLGGGNEKLFF. This rearrangement joins TRBV5-1 to TRBJ1-4; 7 bases match TRBD1. Trimming removed 0 bases from V and 5 bases from J; junction bases left unmatched: 1. CDR1 is SGHRS, CDR2 YFSETQ, per germline. CDR3 length equals 14 residues. The full variable domain, completed using reference TRBV5-1 and TRBJ1-4, is KAGVTQTPRYLIKTRGQQVTLSCSPISGHRSVSWYQQTPGQGLQFLFEYFSETQRNKGNFPGRFSGRQFSNSRSEMNVSTLELGDSALYLCASSLGGGNEKLFFGSGTQLSVL.

This clone has a single count. The chain uses TRBV9 and TRBJ2-1, with a weak D call TRBD2 (6 bases). The germline gives CDR1 SGDLS, CDR2 YYNGEE. V lost 3 bases to trimming and J lost 14 bases, with 24 bases between them. The CDR3 sequence is 15 residues long. The CDR3 region is CASSGLDEEWGLKFF. CDR3 DNA: TGTGCCAGCAGCGGATTGGACGAGGAATGGGGACTCAAGTTCTTC.

The V gene is TRBV7-9, the J gene TRBJ1-4; TRBD1 is a possible D gene (6 bases). From germline, CDR1 is SEHNR and CDR2 FQNEAQ (reference sequence). CDR3 size: 14 residues. Deletions cut 1 base from V and 7 bases from J, with 10 bases between. For the CDR3, the DNA is TGTGCCAGCAGCTTAGAGGCAGGGGTTGAAAAACTGTTTTTT. It encodes CASSLEAGVEKLFF.

This clone was seen once. The chain is built from TRBV6-1 and TRBJ2-3; D call uncertain. Per the germline V gene, CDR1 is MNHNS and CDR2 is SASEGT. This CDR3 region has 16 residues. V lost 1 base, J lost 3 bases, and 14 bases lay in between. The CDR3 loop reads CASSEVLVSPTDTQYF. The CDR3 nucleotides read TGTGCCAGCAGTGAAGTCCTAGTGTCCCCAACAGATACGCAGTATTTT.